This paragraph covers one T cell receptor (beta chain) sequence. The antigen remains unidentified. Lesional scalp tissue (obtained by punch biopsy) and peripheral blood were collected from alopecia areata patients. This entry is derived from a study of CD8+ T cells in alopecia areata. Isolated RNA was reverse transcribed into cDNA used as the sequencing template. The assay was immunoSEQ multiplex PCR, and TCRdb's table has in-frame clones only and misses some. The sample carries approximately 29,000 clones, about 80% recorded once. Findings and limits, study-wide: Researchers reported that TCR sharing among patients proved less clear than in mice, possibly HLA-linked. Higher clonality and more expanded CD8+ clones appeared in lesional than normal scalp.

The germline V gene has CDR1 MNHEY and CDR2 SMNVEV (reference sequence). The CDR3 runs to 14 residues. The V end lost 3 bases, the J end lost 2 bases, and 10 bases lay between the germline ends. This chain joins TRBV27 and TRBJ1-1; possible D gene TRBD1, 5 bases. The origin of this receptor is a human donor with alopecia areata. Sequenced: NKG2D-low CD8+ T cells sorted from blood. For the CDR3, the DNA is TGTGCCAGCAGTTTTCAGGGAGTTAACACTGAAGCTTTCTTT. This encodes CASSFQGVNTEAFF.